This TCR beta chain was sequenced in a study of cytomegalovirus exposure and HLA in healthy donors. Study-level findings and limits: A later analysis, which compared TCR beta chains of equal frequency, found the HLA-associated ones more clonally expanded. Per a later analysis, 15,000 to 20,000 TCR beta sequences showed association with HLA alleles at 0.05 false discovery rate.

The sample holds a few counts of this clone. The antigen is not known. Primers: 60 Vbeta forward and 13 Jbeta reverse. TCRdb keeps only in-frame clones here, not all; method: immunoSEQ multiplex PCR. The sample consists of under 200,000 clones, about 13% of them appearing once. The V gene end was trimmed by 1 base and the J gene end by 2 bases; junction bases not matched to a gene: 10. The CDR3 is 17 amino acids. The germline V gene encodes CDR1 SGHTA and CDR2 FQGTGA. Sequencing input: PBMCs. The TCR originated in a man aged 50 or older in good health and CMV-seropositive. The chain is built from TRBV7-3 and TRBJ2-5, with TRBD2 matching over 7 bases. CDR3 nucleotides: TGTGCCAGCAGCTTAAGGGCCCGCGGCGGGGGACAAGAGACCCAGTACTTC. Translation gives CASSLRARGGGQETQYF. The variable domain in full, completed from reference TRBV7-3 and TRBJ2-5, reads GAGVSQTPSNKVTEKGKYVELRCDPISGHTALYWYRQSLGQGPEFLIYFQGTGAADDSGLPNDRFFAVRPEGSVSTLKIQRTERGDSAVYLCASSLRARGGGQETQYFGPGTRLLVL.